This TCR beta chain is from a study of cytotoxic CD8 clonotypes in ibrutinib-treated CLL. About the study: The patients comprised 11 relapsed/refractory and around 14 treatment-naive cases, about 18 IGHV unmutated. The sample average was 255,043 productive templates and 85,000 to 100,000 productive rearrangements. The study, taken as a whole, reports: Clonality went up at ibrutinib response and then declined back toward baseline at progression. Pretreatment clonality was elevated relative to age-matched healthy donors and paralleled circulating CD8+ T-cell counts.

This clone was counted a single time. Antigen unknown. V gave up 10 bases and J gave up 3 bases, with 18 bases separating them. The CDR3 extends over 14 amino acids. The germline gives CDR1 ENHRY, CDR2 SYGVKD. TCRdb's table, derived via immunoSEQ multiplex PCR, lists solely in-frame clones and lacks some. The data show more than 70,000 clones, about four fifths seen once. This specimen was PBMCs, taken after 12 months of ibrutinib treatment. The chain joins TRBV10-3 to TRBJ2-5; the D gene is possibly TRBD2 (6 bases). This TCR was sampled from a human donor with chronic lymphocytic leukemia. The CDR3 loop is CATAGRDSEETQYF. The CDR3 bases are TGTGCCACCGCCGGCCGGGACTCGGAAGAGACCCAGTACTTC.